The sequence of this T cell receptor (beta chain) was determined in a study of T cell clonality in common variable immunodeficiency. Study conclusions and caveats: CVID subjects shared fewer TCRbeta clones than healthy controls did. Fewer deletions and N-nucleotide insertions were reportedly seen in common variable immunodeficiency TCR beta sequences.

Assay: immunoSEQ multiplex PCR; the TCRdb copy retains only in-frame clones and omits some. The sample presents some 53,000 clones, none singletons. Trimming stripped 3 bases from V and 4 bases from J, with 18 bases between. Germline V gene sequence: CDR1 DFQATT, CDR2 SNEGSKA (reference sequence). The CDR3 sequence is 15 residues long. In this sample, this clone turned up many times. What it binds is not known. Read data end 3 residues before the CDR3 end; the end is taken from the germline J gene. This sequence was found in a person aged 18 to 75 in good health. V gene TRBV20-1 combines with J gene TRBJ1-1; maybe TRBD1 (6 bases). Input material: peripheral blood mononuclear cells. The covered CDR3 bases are TGCAGTGCTAGGGCCTATGGAGGGGGTCGCACTGAA. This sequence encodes CSARAYGGGRTE. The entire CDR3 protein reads CSARAYGGGRTEAFF.